These 3 T cell receptor beta chains came from one sample sequenced in a study of shared clonotypes between healthy human individuals. Here immunoSEQ multiplex PCR was the method, and the copy in TCRdb shows in-frame clones only, minus some. This sample has hundreds of thousands of clones, with about 78% found just once. Sample: memory CD4+ T cells sorted from blood. The sample's subset: CD45RA-negative fraction. The receptors come from a woman aged 25 to 39 in good health.

The V gene is TRBV7-9, the J gene TRBJ1-1, with D perhaps TRBD1 (6 bases). Per germline, CDR1 SEHNR and CDR2 FQNEAQ (reference sequence). This CDR3 contains 17 residues. V was trimmed by 4 bases and J by 3 bases, leaving 21 bases between them. DNA of the CDR3: TGTGCCAGCAGCTCGGATGGGCAGTCGGGGGCGGACACTGAAGCTTTCTTT. Its translation is CASSSDGQSGADTEAFF.

The V and J genes are TRBV28 and TRBJ1-1, with a tentative D call TRBD1 (5 bases). There are 17 residues in the CDR3. Germline values: CDR1 MDHEN, CDR2 SYDVKM. Trimming stripped 4 bases from V and 4 bases from J, with 22 bases between. Here the CDR3 DNA reads TGTGCCAGCAGTTCGGTTACAGGACGGACCCCGGGCACTGAAGCTTTCTTT. It specifies CASSSVTGRTPGTEAFF.

This clone was detected a few times. The V and J genes are TRBV28 and TRBJ1-2, with 8 nucleotides matching TRBD1. The J segment lost 5 bases and the V segment lost 4 bases, leaving 12 bases of the junction unmatched. The CDR3 covers 16 residues. CDR1 MDHEN and CDR2 SYDVKM come from the germline V gene. The CDR3 loop is CASSSPGDRGAYGYTF. The CDR3 DNA reads as TGTGCCAGCAGTTCCCCTGGAGACAGGGGAGCGTATGGCTACACCTTC.